A single sample gave rise to the 28 T cell receptor beta chains below, sequenced in a study of Ad26.COV2.S vaccination and SARS-CoV-2 variants. As for treatment: about 20 received Ad26.COV2.S at low or high dose, single or two shots; 5 received placebo; per-sample allocation not given. Collection of samples fell on day 63 after the first vaccine or placebo injection. Only in-frame clones appear in the TCRdb table, and some are missing; sequencing was by immunoSEQ multiplex PCR. The sample has about 350,000 clones; roughly 91% are singletons. Sequencing used peripheral blood, obtained in a trial of Ad26.COV2.S vaccine versus placebo. Receptors were obtained from a person between 18 and 65 years old who received the Ad26.COV2.S COVID-19 vaccine or a placebo.

This clone has more than one count but fewer than ten. Other DNA sequences in this sample translate to the same CDR3. J is TRBJ1-1 and V is TRBV5-1, with D possibly TRBD1 on 5 matching bases. The V gene lost 0 bases and the J gene lost 0 bases, with 6 bases spanning the gap. Looked up from germline, CDR1 is SGHRS and CDR2 is YFSETQ. The CDR3 loop spans 14 amino acids. Here the CDR3 DNA reads TGCGCCAGCAGCTTGGGACAGATGAACACTGAAGCTTTCTTT. Translating it yields CASSLGQMNTEAFF. Looking up the rest from reference TRBV5-1 and TRBJ1-1 gives the full variable domain: KAGVTQTPRYLIKTRGQQVTLSCSPISGHRSVSWYQQTPGQGLQFLFEYFSETQRNKGNFPGRFSGRQFSNSRSEMNVSTLELGDSALYLCASSLGQMNTEAFFGQGTRLTVV.

This clone was detected once. The chain couples TRBV6-4 to TRBJ1-1, with 10 bases fitting TRBD1. V was clipped by 4 bases and J by 9 bases; unmatched bases: 8. The CDR3 is 14 residues long. Per the germline V gene, CDR1 is MRHNA and CDR2 is SNTAGT. This chain's CDR3 is CASSVTGQGTQAFF. Here the CDR3 DNA reads TGTGCCAGCAGTGTCACGGGACAGGGGACTCAAGCTTTCTTT.

This chain links TRBV6-5 with TRBJ1-4, with D unresolved. The V and J ends lost 0 bases and 8 bases respectively, with 16 bases between them. Per germline, CDR1 MNHEY and CDR2 SVGAGI. The CDR3 is 16 amino acids. As DNA, the CDR3 is TGTGCCAGCAGTTACTCAACCGTCCCGGGAGGGGAAAAACTGTTTTTT. This codes for CASSYSTVPGGEKLFF.

The J gene is TRBJ1-2, the V gene TRBV6-1; no clear D. The length of the CDR3 is 14 residues. The germline CDR1 and CDR2 sequences are MNHNS and SASEGT. The germline V and J ends were trimmed by 1 base and 4 bases, with 10 bases remaining between them. CDR3 DNA sequence: TGTGCCAGCAGTGAAGGAGGGTTTGGCTATGGCTACACCTTC. Amino acids: CASSEGGFGYGYTF.

V is TRBV5-1 and J is TRBJ2-6; TRBD2 matches 9 bases. V lost 4 bases, J lost 1 base, and 6 bases stayed unmatched. CDR1 is SGHRS, CDR2 YFSETQ, per germline. The CDR3 spans 17 residues. CDR3 region: CASSTVAGDSGANVLTF. The CDR3 coding sequence is TGCGCCAGCAGCACGGTAGCGGGGGATTCTGGGGCCAACGTCCTGACTTTC. The variable domain in full, completed from reference TRBV5-1 and TRBJ2-6, reads KAGVTQTPRYLIKTRGQQVTLSCSPISGHRSVSWYQQTPGQGLQFLFEYFSETQRNKGNFPGRFSGRQFSNSRSEMNVSTLELGDSALYLCASSTVAGDSGANVLTFGAGSRLTVL.

The DNA for the CDR3 is TGTGCCAGCAGTACCCCGGGACAGGGGCGAACTGAAGCTTTCTTT. Its translation: CASSTPGQGRTEAFF. The J gene is TRBJ1-1, the V gene TRBV27; 10 positions match TRBD1. Losses at the gene ends were 5 bases for V and 5 bases for J; bases not matched to a gene: 8. CDR3 size: 15 residues. From germline, CDR1 is MNHEY and CDR2 SMNVEV (reference sequence).

As for this clone: Sequence at one end of the junction differs from germline and may be a read error. The genes are TRBV12-3 or TRBV12-4 and TRBJ2-3, with D perhaps matching TRBD1 or TRBD2 (6 bases each). CDR3 length: 13 residues. CDR3 region: CASSRVSSGALDF. The CDR3 coding sequence is TGTGCCAGCAGTAGGGTTTCCTCGGGGGCCTTGGATTTT.

This chain links TRBV3-1 (or the pseudogene TRBV3-2) with TRBJ1-1; D is ambiguous. CDR3 size: 11 residues. CDR1 is LGHDT and CDR2 is YNNKEL in the germline V gene (reference sequence). Trimming left V 3 bases short and J 8 bases short, with 7 bases between. The CDR3 is CASSHAAEAFF. Here the CDR3 DNA reads TGTGCCAGCAGCCACGCGGCCGAAGCTTTCTTT.

About this clone itself: The same CDR3 also results from other DNA sequences found in this sample. For the CDR3, the DNA is TGTGCCAGTAGTATACGGGACAATAATCAGCCCCAGCATTTT. Its protein is CASSIRDNNQPQHF. The chain combines TRBV19 with TRBJ1-5, with D maybe TRBD1 (6 bases). Germline V gene sequence: CDR1 LNHDA, CDR2 SQIVND (reference sequence). The CDR3 length is 14 residues. V gave up 2 bases and J gave up 4 bases, with 9 bases separating them. Drawing the rest from reference TRBV19 and TRBJ1-5, the complete variable domain is DGGITQSPKYLFRKEGQNVTLSCEQNLNHDAMYWYRQDPGQGLRLIYYSQIVNDFQKGDIAEGYSVSREKKESFPLTVTSAQKNPTAFYLCASSIRDNNQPQHFGDGTRLSIL.

The genes are TRBV5-1 and TRBJ1-5; D not resolved. V shed 4 bases and J shed 5 bases, with 10 bases lying between them. Germline CDR1 reads SGHRS; CDR2 reads YFSETQ. This CDR3 has 13 amino acids. The CDR3 sequence: CASSPRGDQPQHF. CDR3 bases: TGCGCCAGCAGCCCGCGGGGTGATCAGCCCCAGCATTTT. The variable domain in full, completed from reference TRBV5-1 and TRBJ1-5, reads KAGVTQTPRYLIKTRGQQVTLSCSPISGHRSVSWYQQTPGQGLQFLFEYFSETQRNKGNFPGRFSGRQFSNSRSEMNVSTLELGDSALYLCASSPRGDQPQHFGDGTRLSIL.

This sequence joins TRBV4-2 and TRBJ2-1, with D perhaps matching TRBD1 (6 bases). The CDR3 is 17 amino acids. V was pared by 0 bases and J by 0 bases, with 12 bases between. Germline CDR1 is LGHNA and CDR2 is YNFKEQ. The CDR3 bases are TGTGCCAGCAGCCAAGAAAGTACGGACAGCTCCTACAATGAGCAGTTCTTC. This codes for CASSQESTDSSYNEQFF.

The gene calls are TRBV4-3 and TRBJ1-1; tentatively, D is TRBD1 (5 bases). V dropped 3 bases and J dropped 3 bases, with 17 bases sitting between them. The germline CDR1 and CDR2 sequences are LGHNA and YSLEER. This CDR3 is 16 amino acids long. The CDR3, as DNA: TGCGCCAGCAGCCATGTATGGGGGGTGGGGGACACTGAAGCTTTCTTT. Protein: CASSHVWGVGDTEAFF.

V usage is TRBV6-1 and J usage is TRBJ2-5, with 12 bases that match TRBD2. This CDR3 has 15 residues. V was clipped by 3 bases and J by 4 bases; unmatched bases: 3. Germline-derived CDR1 and CDR2 are MNHNS and SASEGT. The CDR3 DNA follows: TGTGCCAGCAGTGAGAGGGGACTAGCGGGAGAGACCCAGTACTTC. Translated, it gives CASSERGLAGETQYF.

This clone is a singleton in its sample. This rearrangement joins TRBV10-3 to TRBJ1-1; 9 nucleotides line up with TRBD1. Per germline, CDR1 ENHRY and CDR2 SYGVKD. The CDR3 extends over 15 amino acids. Trimming at V came to 3 bases and at J to 4 bases, leaving 6 bases not matched to a gene. DNA of the CDR3: TGTGCCATCAGTGAACTCGACAGGGGGGGCACTGAAGCTTTCTTT. Translation: CAISELDRGGTEAFF.

V usage is TRBV7-2 and J usage is TRBJ2-1, with TRBD1 as a possible D gene (5 bases). Germline V gives CDR1 SGHTA, CDR2 FQGNSA. Trimming took off 4 bases at V and 2 bases at J, with 12 bases between the two ends. The CDR3 is made up of 15 amino acids. CDR3 in amino acids: CASSSSGYPYNEQFF. Here the CDR3 DNA reads TGTGCCAGCAGCTCGTCAGGGTACCCCTACAATGAGCAGTTCTTC.

The chain carries TRBV10-3 and TRBJ2-7; 12 nucleotides align to TRBD2. Germline V gene data show CDR1 as ENHRY and CDR2 as SYGVKD. The length of the CDR3 is 17 residues. Losses at the gene ends were 2 bases for V and 2 bases for J; bases not matched to a gene: 7. This chain's CDR3 is CAISEPSGRGITYEQYF. CDR3 DNA: TGTGCCATCAGTGAGCCTAGCGGGAGGGGAATTACCTACGAGCAGTACTTC.

The rearrangement uses TRBV5-4 and TRBJ2-3; D is unresolved. The CDR3 covers 15 residues. Germline CDR1 and CDR2: SGHNT and YYREEE (reference sequence). V gave up 3 bases and J gave up 2 bases, with 13 bases separating them. The CDR3 protein is CASSSNKIFTDTQYF. Here the CDR3 DNA reads TGTGCCAGCAGCTCTAACAAGATTTTCACAGATACGCAGTATTTT.

V and J are TRBV28 and TRBJ1-5, with D perhaps matching TRBD1 (5 bases). Germline-derived CDR1 and CDR2 are MDHEN and SYDVKM. V lost 3 bases, J lost 2 bases, and 11 bases lay in between. The length of the CDR3 is 15 residues. CDR3 bases: TGTGCCAGCAGTTTGGGGGGGTGGGGCAATCAGCCCCAGCATTTT. Translated, it gives CASSLGGWGNQPQHF.

The CDR3 DNA reads TGTGCCAGCTCAACTCGGGACAGGGCTCACACTGAAGCTTTCTTT. As protein: CASSTRDRAHTEAFF. The chain recombines TRBV18 with TRBJ1-1, with 9 bases fitting TRBD1. The CDR3 loop spans 15 amino acids. The ends lost 5 bases at V and 3 bases at J; junction bases unmatched: 7. Germline lookup yields CDR1 KGHSH and CDR2 LQKENI.

The rearrangement uses TRBV15 and TRBJ1-2; TRBD1 matches 7 bases. Trimming at V came to 0 bases and at J to 2 bases, leaving 0 bases not matched to a gene. The CDR3 spans 14 residues. CDR1 is LNHNV and CDR2 is YYDKDF in the germline V gene (reference sequence). This CDR3 reads CATSREQGNYGYTF. In DNA, the CDR3 is TGTGCCACCAGCAGAGAACAGGGGAACTATGGCTACACCTTC.

V gene TRBV3-1 (or the pseudogene TRBV3-2) combines with J gene TRBJ2-5, with D maybe TRBD2 (5 bases). The CDR3 contains 15 residues. V gave up 0 bases and J gave up 5 bases, with 13 bases separating them. The germline V gene has CDR1 LGHDT and CDR2 YNNKEL (reference sequence). The CDR3 loop is CASSQDATAAETQYF. In DNA form, the CDR3 reads TGTGCCAGCAGCCAAGATGCCACAGCGGCCGAGACCCAGTACTTC.

This chain uses TRBV28 with TRBJ1-2, with D possibly being TRBD1 (5 bases). This CDR3 comprises 11 residues. V lost 8 bases, J lost 5 bases, and 9 bases lay in between. From germline, CDR1 is MDHEN and CDR2 SYDVKM. DNA of the CDR3: TGTGCCAGCGCAGGGAGGTATGGCTACACCTTC. Translating gives CASAGRYGYTF.

The CDR3 here is CASSLWEASYGYTF. The CDR3 DNA is TGTGCCAGCAGCTTATGGGAGGCGTCCTATGGCTACACCTTC. The rearrangement links TRBV5-6 to TRBJ1-2; no clear D gene. This CDR3 has 14 residues. The germline V gene has CDR1 SGHDT and CDR2 YYEEEE. V shed 2 bases and J shed 4 bases, with 12 bases lying between them. Full variable domain (missing parts from reference TRBV5-6 and TRBJ1-2): DAGVTQSPTHLIKTRGQQVTLRCSPKSGHDTVSWYQQALGQGPQFIFQYYEEEERQRGNFPDRFSGHQFPNYSSELNVNALLLGDSALYLCASSLWEASYGYTFGSGTRLTVV.

V gene TRBV4-1 combines with J gene TRBJ1-1; D call uncertain. The CDR3 totals 13 residues. V lost 0 bases, J lost 11 bases, and 13 bases lay in between. Germline V gene data show CDR1 as MGHRA and CDR2 as YSYEKL. The DNA for the CDR3 is TGCGCCAGCAGCCAAGATCGAAGTGCCCTCGCTTTCTTT. It specifies CASSQDRSALAFF.

Many counts were recorded for this clone. The chain has TRBV2 and TRBJ1-6, with 9 bases that match TRBD1. The V and J ends lost 5 bases and 5 bases, in that order; junction bases with no gene match: 4. The CDR3 has 15 residues. Germline V lookup: CDR1 SNHLY, CDR2 FYNNEI. The CDR3 sequence is CASSRGQGNNSPLHF. The CDR3 coding sequence is TGTGCCAGCAGTAGAGGACAGGGGAATAATTCACCCCTCCACTTT. Full variable domain (remainder filled in from reference TRBV2 and TRBJ1-6): EPEVTQTPSHQVTQMGQEVILRCVPISNHLYFYWYRQILGQKVEFLVSFYNNEISEKSEIFDDQFSVERPDGSNFTLKIRSTKLEDSAMYFCASSRGQGNNSPLHFGNGTRLTVT.

This chain uses TRBV18 with TRBJ2-1; a possible D gene is TRBD1 (5 bases). The germline gives CDR1 KGHSH, CDR2 LQKENI. Trimming left V 3 bases short and J 5 bases short, with 8 bases between. The CDR3 covers 13 residues. CDR3 DNA: TGTGCCAGCTCACCGGGGCGACACAATGAGCAGTTCTTC. Protein sequence: CASSPGRHNEQFF.

The rearrangement uses TRBV19 and TRBJ2-7, with 8 bases matching TRBD1. Germline V lookup: CDR1 LNHDA, CDR2 SQIVND (reference sequence). This CDR3 is 14 amino acids long. The V segment lost 5 bases and the J segment 5 bases; nucleotides outside the gene matches: 8. In nucleotides, the CDR3 is TGTGCCAGTAGTCACGCAGGGGGCGCGGACGAGCAGTACTTC. Translation gives CASSHAGGADEQYF.

This clone has more than one count but fewer than ten. The chain has TRBV7-8 and TRBJ1-5; TRBD1 aligns across 7 bases. Germline trimming cut 6 bases from V and 4 bases from J; bases unmatched to any gene: 6. The CDR3 length is 14 residues. The germline V gene encodes CDR1 SGHVS and CDR2 FQNEAQ. CDR3: CASSQTGTNQPQHF. CDR3 coding DNA: TGTGCCAGCAGTCAGACAGGGACAAATCAGCCCCAGCATTTT.